Presented here are 32 T cell receptor beta chains from one specimen sequenced in a study of persistence of HIV-infected CD4 T cells (TCRdb year 2020). The immunoSEQ hsTCRB assay version 4, run in survey mode, was used to sequence TCRbeta repertoires from genomic DNA. TCRdb carries this immuneACCESS record with in-frame sequences only. Its versions omit some clonotypes, under half of them owing to an unresolved V gene in the studies checked, with the rest unexplained. For this sample the table gives tens of thousands of clones, of which about four fifths were detected only once. The ten largest clones represent 1.5% to 2% of the sample. Explained via the paper, the treatment or condition label denotes: suppressive antiretroviral therapy. A pool of overlapping HIV-1 Gag 15-mer peptides, at around 1 ug per peptide per mL, was used to stimulate the cells. Memory CD4+ T cells that did not respond, being CD40L-negative, CD69-negative and CD45RO-high, were sorted as memory populations depleted of antigen-responding cells.

What these receptors recognize is not known. This material consisted of CD4+ T cells sorted from PBMCs after roughly 18-hour stimulation, taken from a patient who received antiretroviral therapy. The sample's cell subset or site label is to be understood as: CD40L-CD69- CD45RO-high memory CD4 T cells not responding to Gag peptides. These receptors originate from an adult man with HIV who was CMV-seropositive.

This clone was seen more than once but under ten times. This chain links TRBV5-1 with TRBJ2-7, with a tentative D call TRBD1 (6 bases). V was trimmed by 1 base and J by 5 bases, leaving 16 bases between them. The CDR3 has 15 amino acids. Looked up from germline, CDR1 is SGHRS and CDR2 is YFSETQ. Here the CDR3 reads CASSLPQGRLDEQYF. CDR3 nucleotide sequence: TGCGCCAGCAGCTTGCCCCAGGGGCGGTTGGACGAGCAGTACTTC.

The V call is TRBV19, the J call TRBJ1-5, with D hard to call. This CDR3 has 16 residues. Germline V gene lookup returns CDR1 LNHDA and CDR2 SQIVND (reference sequence). Trimming left V 3 bases short and J 4 bases short, with 16 bases between. CDR3 DNA sequence: TGTGCCAGTAGTATGATTGGCAGGTTAGTAAATCAGCCCCAGCATTTT. Translating it yields CASSMIGRLVNQPQHF.

The gene calls are TRBV18 and TRBJ2-7, with 12 bases fitting TRBD2. The CDR3 is 19 residues long. CDR1 is KGHSH, CDR2 LQKENI, per germline. With V trimmed by 3 bases and J by 0 bases, 12 bases remained unmatched. Here the CDR3 reads CASSPPGTSGGTFSYEQYF. CDR3 nucleotides: TGTGCCAGCTCACCGCCAGGAACTAGCGGGGGGACCTTCTCCTACGAGCAGTACTTC.

This clone appeared a few times. The V and J genes are TRBV24-1 and TRBJ2-2; TRBD1 might be the D (5 bases). The V gene's germline CDR1 is KGHDR and CDR2 SFDVKD. The CDR3 runs 15 residues. V shed 3 bases and J shed 5 bases, with 12 bases lying between them. This CDR3 reads CATSDPQKGTGELFF. Written as DNA, the CDR3 is TGTGCCACCAGTGATCCACAGAAGGGGACCGGGGAGCTGTTTTTT.

The J gene is TRBJ2-3, the V gene TRBV3-1 (or the pseudogene TRBV3-2); D is undetermined. Trimming took 0 bases from V and 2 from J, leaving 0 bases between them. CDR3 length equals 12 residues. CDR1 and CDR2 (germline): LGHDT, YNNKEL (reference sequence). DNA of the CDR3: TGTGCCAGCAGCCAAGACACAGATACGCAGTATTTT. Encoded protein: CASSQDTDTQYF.

The gene calls are TRBV19 and TRBJ1-2; D is ambiguous. V lost 7 bases to trimming and J lost 4 bases, with 19 bases between them. The CDR3 runs to 15 residues. Germline V gene sequence: CDR1 LNHDA, CDR2 SQIVND (reference sequence). The DNA of the CDR3 is TGTGCCAGTATGGACCCGGGGTGGTATGGCTATGGCTACACCTTC. Amino acids: CASMDPGWYGYGYTF.

The V and J genes are TRBV15 and TRBJ2-3; D is ambiguous. Germline lookup yields CDR1 LNHNV and CDR2 YYDKDF (reference sequence). Trimming cost V 0 bases and J 5 bases, with 9 bases left between them. This CDR3 spans 14 amino acids. For the CDR3, the DNA is TGTGCCACCAGCAGAGATCTTGGGGTAGATACGCAGTATTTT. This encodes CATSRDLGVDTQYF.

The chain employs TRBV10-3 and TRBJ2-1; TRBD2 matches at 9 bases. V was clipped by 6 bases and J by 3 bases; unmatched bases: 9. The CDR3 extends over 16 amino acids. Germline V gene data show CDR1 as ENHRY and CDR2 as SYGVKD. The DNA for the CDR3 is TGTGCCATCAGCTCCGGGGCAGCGGGGGGCTACAATGAGCAGTTCTTC. It yields the protein CAISSGAAGGYNEQFF.

V is TRBV19 and J is TRBJ1-2; no definite D call. The CDR3 runs 12 residues. Trimming shortened V by 8 bases and J by 2 bases, and 9 bases separated the two germline ends. CDR1 and CDR2 from the germline V gene are LNHDA and SQIVND (reference sequence). CDR3 amino acids: CASSTVNYGYTF. The CDR3 DNA follows: TGTGCCAGTTCGACGGTGAACTATGGCTACACCTTC.

The chain recombines TRBV2 with TRBJ1-5; D may be TRBD1 (5 bases). V dropped 6 bases and J dropped 0 bases, with 18 bases sitting between them. Germline V lookup: CDR1 SNHLY, CDR2 FYNNEI. CDR3 size: 17 residues. Written as DNA, the CDR3 is TGTGCCAGCAGCTCCCCCGCAGACAGTCATAGCAATCAGCCCCAGCATTTT. Translation: CASSSPADSHSNQPQHF.

The chain joins TRBV5-1 to TRBJ1-2, with D possibly being TRBD1 (5 bases). This CDR3 comprises 15 residues. Trimming stripped 3 bases from V and 6 bases from J, with 18 bases between. The germline V gene has CDR1 SGHRS and CDR2 YFSETQ. CDR3 bases: TGCGCCAGCAGCTCGGATCAGGGACGGGTGGATGGCTACACCTTC. It encodes CASSSDQGRVDGYTF. Together with reference TRBV5-1 and TRBJ1-2, the CDR3 gives the full variable domain: KAGVTQTPRYLIKTRGQQVTLSCSPISGHRSVSWYQQTPGQGLQFLFEYFSETQRNKGNFPGRFSGRQFSNSRSEMNVSTLELGDSALYLCASSSDQGRVDGYTFGSGTRLTVV.

CDR3: CASSLPGTGRSEAFF. Here the CDR3 DNA reads TGTGCCAGCAGTCTCCCCGGGACAGGGAGATCTGAAGCTTTCTTT. V usage is TRBV28 and J usage is TRBJ1-1; 9 bases are a match to TRBD1. The ends lost 5 bases at V and 6 bases at J; junction bases unmatched: 10. Germline V gene data show CDR1 as MDHEN and CDR2 as SYDVKM. The CDR3 loop spans 15 amino acids.

This chain connects TRBV9 to TRBJ1-2; no reliable D call. V gave up 3 bases and J gave up 1 base, with 13 bases separating them. CDR1 SGDLS and CDR2 YYNGEE come from the germline V gene. The CDR3 runs to 15 residues. The CDR3 DNA follows: TGTGCCAGCAGCGAACGCCCCAACTTTAACTATGGCTACACCTTC. Translation: CASSERPNFNYGYTF.

The chain joins TRBV28 to TRBJ1-3; D is unclear. Germline V gene data show CDR1 as MDHEN and CDR2 as SYDVKM. The length of the CDR3 is 15 residues. The germline V and J ends were trimmed by 2 bases and 3 bases, with 11 bases remaining between them. The CDR3, as DNA: TGTGCCAGCAGTTTAGAGAGGGTAAATGGAAACACCATATATTTT. It specifies CASSLERVNGNTIYF.

The genes are TRBV12-2 and TRBJ1-5; the D call of TRBD1 is as the table states it, not checked on the DNA. TRBV12-2 corresponds to a pseudogene. The CDR3 is 18 residues long. The CDR3 DNA reads as TGTGCAAGTCGCTTAGTTCTAGGGGGAAACCCTTTGAATCAGCCCCAGCATTTT. Translation: CASRLVLGGNPLNQPQHF.

The genes are TRBV6-5 and TRBJ1-2; D gene unclear. The V end was cut by 7 bases, the J end by 8 bases, with 20 bases between. The CDR3 length is 14 residues. CDR1 and CDR2 (germline): MNHEY, SVGAGI. The CDR3 is CASKETFDTGGYTF. Here the CDR3 DNA reads TGTGCCAGCAAAGAAACCTTCGACACGGGAGGCTACACCTTC.

J is TRBJ1-3 and V is TRBV19; D perhaps matches TRBD1 (5 bases). Germline CDR1 LNHDA, CDR2 SQIVND (reference sequence). V lost 6 bases to trimming and J lost 0 bases, with 12 bases between them. This CDR3 has 15 amino acids. CDR3 DNA: TGTGCCAGTAGGAGGGACCAGATCTCTGGAAACACCATATATTTT. Translation: CASRRDQISGNTIYF.

This clone showed up just a few times. The chain combines TRBV7-2 with TRBJ1-1; 9 nucleotides line up with TRBD1. With V trimmed by 5 bases and J by 5 bases, 9 bases remained unmatched. Germline V gives CDR1 SGHTA, CDR2 FQGNSA. The CDR3 consists of 15 residues. The CDR3: CASSQTGTGRTEAFF. The CDR3 DNA sequence: TGTGCCAGCAGCCAAACCGGGACAGGGAGGACTGAAGCTTTCTTT.

The chain couples TRBV28 to TRBJ1-2; the D is unclear. Trimming shortened V by 6 bases and J by 0 bases, and 8 bases separated the two germline ends. CDR3 length: 13 residues. Germline assignment: CDR1 MDHEN and CDR2 SYDVKM. Written as DNA, the CDR3 is TGTGCCAGCAGCTCGACACCTAACTATGGCTACACCTTC. Amino acid sequence: CASSSTPNYGYTF.

This clone was counted a few times. The chain couples TRBV6-5 to TRBJ1-6; the match to TRBD1 covers 7 bases. The germline V gene encodes CDR1 MNHEY and CDR2 SVGAGI. This CDR3 has 14 residues. J was trimmed by 6 bases and V by 7 bases; bases with no gene match: 6. CDR3: CASTPQGSNSPLHF. The CDR3 DNA reads as TGTGCCAGCACCCCACAGGGGTCTAATTCACCCCTCCACTTT.

The chain combines TRBV5-1 with TRBJ2-7; 9 bases are a match to TRBD1. The CDR3 has 17 residues. Germline V gives CDR1 SGHRS, CDR2 YFSETQ. J gave up 2 bases and V 2 bases, and 11 bases lay outside the gene matches. The CDR3 is CASSLGQGKGKPYEQYF. The CDR3, as DNA: TGCGCCAGCAGCTTAGGACAGGGGAAGGGGAAACCCTACGAGCAGTACTTC.

J is TRBJ1-6 and V is TRBV9; TRBD1 aligns across 11 bases. The J segment lost 7 bases and the V segment lost 4 bases, leaving 7 bases of the junction unmatched. The CDR3 loop spans 16 amino acids. Looked up from germline, CDR1 is SGDLS and CDR2 is YYNGEE. The CDR3 nucleotides are TGTGCCAGCAGCTTTGGACAGGGGGCAAGGAATTCACCCCTCCACTTT. Translated, it gives CASSFGQGARNSPLHF.

In this sample, this clone turned up a few times. This chain joins TRBV12-3 or TRBV12-4 and TRBJ2-3; D possibly corresponds to TRBD1 (5 bases). The CDR3 length is 11 residues. Trimming took 5 bases from V and 7 from J, leaving 7 bases between them. The CDR3 is CASSPGYTQYF. The CDR3 DNA follows: TGTGCCAGCAGTCCAGGGTATACGCAGTATTTT.

The rearrangement joins TRBV2 to TRBJ2-3; the D gene could be TRBD1 or TRBD2 (5 bases each). V shed 4 bases and J shed 0 bases, with 8 bases lying between them. The CDR3 loop spans 14 amino acids. Germline lookup yields CDR1 SNHLY and CDR2 FYNNEI. The CDR3 region has the DNA TGTGCCAGCAGTGTGGGACGGAGCACAGATACGCAGTATTTT. It encodes CASSVGRSTDTQYF.

V and J are TRBV25-1 and TRBJ2-4; D may correspond to TRBD1 or TRBD2 (6 bases each). The V end was cut by 5 bases, the J end by 1 base, with 15 bases between. Germline-derived CDR1 and CDR2 are MGHDK and SYGVNS. This CDR3 contains 16 residues. CDR3 DNA sequence: TGTGCCAGCAGTCGAGACGGGGGCAGGGCCAAAAACATTCAGTACTTC. Translating gives CASSRDGGRAKNIQYF.

V gene TRBV28 combines with J gene TRBJ1-1; 7 bases are a match to TRBD1. The ends lost 4 bases at V and 10 bases at J; junction bases unmatched: 18. CDR1 and CDR2 from the germline V gene are MDHEN and SYDVKM. The CDR3 contains 16 residues. This CDR3 is CASSSISTEDRDVAFF. Here the CDR3 DNA reads TGTGCCAGCAGTTCAATCTCAACCGAAGACAGGGATGTAGCTTTCTTT.

This rearrangement joins TRBV28 to TRBJ2-7, with 8 bases that match TRBD1. The trim removed 4 bases at V and 3 bases at J, leaving 5 bases unmatched. Germline V gene sequence: CDR1 MDHEN, CDR2 SYDVKM. The CDR3 is made up of 14 amino acids. The CDR3 is CASSSSGQDYEQYF. In DNA, the CDR3 is TGTGCCAGCAGTTCCTCGGGACAGGACTACGAGCAGTACTTC. Together with reference TRBV28 and TRBJ2-7, the CDR3 gives the full variable domain: DVKVTQSSRYLVKRTGEKVFLECVQDMDHENMFWYRQDPGLGLRLIYFSYDVKMKEKGDIPEGYSVSREKKERFSLILESASTNQTSMYLCASSSSGQDYEQYFGPGTRLTVT.

The V and J genes are TRBV25-1 and TRBJ1-6; 10 bases are shared with TRBD1. From germline, CDR1 is MGHDK and CDR2 SYGVNS. The V and J ends lost 9 bases and 8 bases, in that order; junction bases with no gene match: 4. The CDR3 has 13 residues. Written as DNA, the CDR3 is TGTGCCAGTAAGGGACAGGGGCATTCACCCCTCCACTTT. It yields the protein CASKGQGHSPLHF.

This chain connects TRBV6-2 or TRBV6-3 to TRBJ1-6, with unresolved D. Germline V gene data show CDR1 as MNHEY and CDR2 as SVGEGT. V lost 0 bases and J 7 bases, leaving 7 bases between the germline ends. The CDR3 runs 14 residues. The CDR3 protein is CASSYSPGNSPLHF. CDR3 DNA sequence: TGTGCCAGCAGTTACTCGCCGGGGAATTCACCCCTCCACTTT.

This chain connects TRBV7-2 to TRBJ2-7, with 10 positions matching TRBD2. From germline, CDR1 is SGHTA and CDR2 FQGNSA. This CDR3 region has 14 residues. After removal of 1 base from V and 4 bases from J, the junction contained 1 base not matched to a gene. The CDR3 coding sequence is TGTGCCAGCAGCTTAGTAGCGGGGGGTTACGAGCAGTACTTC. Translating it yields CASSLVAGGYEQYF.

Relative to its sample, this clone is medium-sized. This chain uses TRBV15 with TRBJ1-3; maybe TRBD1 (5 bases). Per the germline V gene, CDR1 is LNHNV and CDR2 is YYDKDF (reference sequence). This CDR3 is 14 amino acids long. Trimming removed 5 bases from V and 0 bases from J, with 8 bases in between. The CDR3 loop is CATSRDSSGNTIYF. The CDR3 bases are TGTGCCACCAGCCGCGACAGCTCTGGAAACACCATATATTTT.

This clone was counted only a few times. The rearrangement uses TRBV3-1 (or the pseudogene TRBV3-2) and TRBJ2-1; possibly TRBD1 for D (6 bases). The ends were cut back, 3 bases at V and 8 bases at J, with 14 bases in the middle. The CDR3 runs to 14 residues. The germline CDR1 and CDR2 sequences are LGHDT and YNNKEL (reference sequence). In DNA, the CDR3 is TGTGCCAGCAGCCATGGACAGTCCCGGGATGAGCAGTTCTTC. Translation: CASSHGQSRDEQFF.